This T cell receptor beta chain was captured in a study of cytomegalovirus exposure and HLA in healthy donors (dated by TCRdb to about 2017). At the level of the whole study: In an earlier analysis of 587 of the donors, around 300 Gb of sequence data and 90 million to 130 million unique TCR beta sequences from 180 million or so T cells were reported. A later genetic analysis took genome-wide SNP genotypes for about three fifths of the roughly 670 donors and used that subset as a discovery cohort. A later analysis re-analyzed previously published TCR beta repertoires from approximately 700 donors and added high-resolution HLA genotyping to study TCR occurrence patterns. To predict cytomegalovirus infection status, the study brought together high-throughput TCR immunosequencing, statistical association of individual TCRs with disease status, and machine learning. Typing coverage differed by locus: A, B, C, DRB1 and DQB1 were typed in about 620-630 donors, DQA1 in 522, DPA1 in 600 to 610, and DPB1 in just under 490. Across around 400 genotyped donors of the cohort, an average of approximately 240,000 unique TCR beta nucleotide sequences per donor were sequenced, and roughly 20% of those sequences were non-productive. About 300 gigabases of sequencing data and roughly 81 million unique TCR sequences made up an early release that covered several hundred HLA-typed donors. The study aimed to test whether signatures of past pathogen exposure could be identified by cataloging public T cell receptors. Four to six DR-DQ haplotypes were handled as single units for association and clustering, since linkage in the cohort was strong. The genetic ancestry cluster associated with self-reported Caucasian donors included 81% of the 350 to 500 genotyped donors. Rather than using new phenotypic data, the later analysis identified candidate immune exposures from TCR beta sequences and from how often those sequences occurred across donors. In addition to the first cohort of roughly 670 subjects, a separate validation cohort of 120 different subjects was used. HLA typing included class I and class II loci at four-digit resolution. An earlier analysis of about 620 of the donors applied high-throughput TCR beta sequencing to assess whether each TCR beta V gene segment acted as functional or pseudogenic. Donor age, sex, ethnicity and CMV serostatus were compiled together with the repertoire data. All discovery cohort repertoires had been generated on a single sequencing platform. The study used immunosequencing to profile the T cell repertoires of approximately 650 subjects and linked those repertoires to cytomegalovirus serostatus.

Of note for this clone: The antigen it binds to is not known. No base-level quality is on record; no much larger clone is a single base apart.

The CDR3 goes from the cysteine to the phenylalanine over 18 residues. Only CDR3 DNA is held: 54 bases, read in frame from base 1. V is pruned by 2 bases and J by 0 bases, leaving 12 bases of the junction without a gene match. CDR1 and CDR2 were assigned from the germline V gene as SGHRS and YFSETQ. Study-wide findings and limitations: A cluster of highly shared sequence variants was judged likely to be a technical artifact of the sequencing pipeline. The presence/absence analyses assumed that sequencing depth was roughly uniform across donors, and that assumption may not be true. The classifier was reported to diagnose cytomegalovirus status with high specificity and sensitivity in both the original and validation cohorts. When HLA alleles, especially DR and DQ, strongly co-occurred, TCR associations were difficult to assign to individual alleles. Correlated functional status among segregating V segments might reflect linkage disequilibrium, but an unknown experimental factor could not be ruled out. The authors suggested that the approach could potentially be extended to other disease states and immunological phenotypes. Some IMGT-functional V segments, including TRBV6-2 and TRBV6-3, could not be told apart with the 87-base-pair reads, so those segments were excluded. V-gene and J-gene trimming of TCR beta chains was associated with a missense DCLRE1C variant in a later genetic analysis, and the association was replicated in an independent cohort. A total of 164 TCR beta chains were listed by the study as associated with cytomegalovirus. Because counts were too low, 15 to 20 rarely observed V segments, including chromosome 9 orphons, were excluded from the earlier analysis of 500 to 700 of the donors. Immune exposure information for the cohort was limited to CMV serostatus. A later analysis associated about 17,000 TCR beta sequences with specific HLA alleles at a false discovery rate of 0.05. According to a later genetic analysis, donors in an Asian-associated ancestry cluster had fewer N-insertions in productive TCRs than the roughly 700-donor mean. In an earlier analysis of roughly 560 of the donors, most TCR beta V segments were observed in productive rearrangements about 90% or about 30% of the time, broadly matching IMGT annotations. In a later analysis, several top co-occurrence clusters were reported to appear linked to parvovirus B19, influenza, CMV and Epstein-Barr virus. Because HLA typing was missing for some donors at each locus, association tests included only the typed subset. In a later analysis, TCR association rates were found to vary across HLA loci, with the most associated TCRs seen for DRB1 alleles and the fewest for HLA-C alleles. In a later analysis, HLA-associated TCR beta chains showed more clonal expansion and lower generation probabilities than non-associated chains that were equally common. In vitro tests confirmed that a few of the cytomegalovirus-associated TCR beta chains recognize cytomegalovirus antigens. In this cohort, only TCR beta chains were sequenced, and detectable features were limited by the absence of alpha or paired-chain data. A further reported finding was that TCR beta sequences accurately predicted the HLA-A and HLA-B alleles for most subjects in the first cohort. A later analysis found that most CMV-associated TCR beta chains appeared HLA-restricted, with HLA associations seemingly driven largely by CMV exposure. Most TCR sequences were observed very rarely across donors, whereas some public TCRs were present in many individuals.

Library method: the immunoSEQ multiplex PCR assay. For the multiplex PCR, a mixture combining 60 forward primers for TCR Vbeta segments and 13 reverse primers for TCR Jbeta segments was used. A multiplex PCR assay on genomic DNA amplified the CDR3 region of rearranged TCR beta genes. On the Illumina HiSeq System, the amplified TCR beta libraries were sequenced as 87-base-pair reads. Per the original workflow: Across the 666 repertoires, a later analysis counted about 81 million unique TCR beta chains, around 11 million of which were shared by at least two donors. Raw reads were error-corrected and collapsed into unique sequences with a nearest-neighbor algorithm that merged closely related sequences to remove PCR and sequencing errors. V, D and J gene segments were assigned by aligning CDR3 sequences to IMGT reference sequences. Each retained sequence needed at least a six-nucleotide match to both a V gene segment and a J gene segment. Rearrangements were called productive when the CDR3 lacked stop codons and stayed in frame with V and J; all others were non-productive. Following IMGT convention, CDR3 was defined as the stretch from the second conserved V-encoded cysteine to the conserved J-encoded phenylalanine. The earlier analysis of some 540 of the donors excluded any sequence lacking an unambiguous match to a single V gene segment. In an earlier analysis of several hundred of the donors, V segments were called functional above 56.7% productive rearrangements and were called segregating when the between-donor standard deviation exceeded 5%. A statistical classification framework was built for diagnosing cytomegalovirus status from the catalog of TCR beta chain sequences. A later analysis assigned V and J genes by comparing TCR nucleotide sequences with IMGT/GENE-DB human TR gene sequences. A later analysis assigned CDR3 sequences and most-parsimonious VDJ recombination scenarios with the TCRdist pipeline. A later analysis defined each TCR beta chain by its CDR3 amino acid sequence plus V-gene family, and excluded reads lacking a unique V-gene family. In a later analysis, 550 to 650 highly shared, low-generation-probability nucleotide sequences were removed to address suspected cross-contamination and a sequencing artifact. In a later analysis, a clonal expansion index for each public chain was calculated from normalized within-repertoire ranks of inferred template counts. A later analysis computed generation probabilities with a VDJ recombination model fitted to out-of-frame rearrangements, and checked the results against IGoR. Hypergeometric tests were used in a later analysis to score TCR-TCR, TCR-HLA and TCR-CMV co-occurrence, with a repertoire-size bias correction applied to the TCR pairs. In a later analysis, false discovery rates were estimated by permuting HLA or CMV assignments 20 times. In a later analysis, co-occurring TCRs were grouped with DBSCAN, and TCRdist sequence similarity was added when clustering was performed within HLA-allele-positive subsets. Repertoires with fewer than 30,000 or more than 120,000 public chains, plus five repertoires with anomalous nucleotide sharing, were excluded from co-occurrence clustering. TCRdb obtained this table from immuneACCESS and retained in-frame rearrangements with V and J assigned. These tables miss some clones; where compared with another copy, unresolved V genes account for less than half of the shortfall, and the remainder is unexplained. V and J calls and clone size are copied from that table; D and trimming were computed from the DNA. The sample records some 120,000 clones, more than 60% of which are singletons. The top ten hold 7.5% to 9.5% of the sample.

In total, fewer than 750 healthy bone marrow donors made up the cohort. All cohort members were sampled while nominally healthy, although unrecorded immune exposures were likely present. The donor tested CMV seropositive, placing the donor among the 250 to 300 seropositive members of the cohort. Every donor gave a peripheral blood sample, and the peripheral blood mononuclear cells from that sample were used for TCR beta sequencing. The Qiagen DNeasy Blood Extraction Kit was used to extract genomic DNA from the blood cell samples. Input material: PBMCs. This TCR came from a woman aged 45-65 years in good health and CMV-seropositive. The chain is encoded by TRBV5-1 joined to TRBJ2-3; TRBD1 aligns with 7 central bases. The DNA reads TGCGCCAGCAGCTTTCTCTTGAATACAGGGGCGAGCACAGATACGCAGTATTTT. Its translation is CASSFLLNTGASTDTQYF.